This TCR beta chain comes out of a study of CD8+ T cells in alopecia areata. Study results and limitations: Normal scalp showed lower clonality than lesional scalp, especially alopecia totalis/universalis. In blood and scalp, many expanded lesional clones persisted during tofacitinib.

The treatment: oral pan-JAK inhibitor, 5-10 mg twice daily. Reverse transcribed after extraction, RNA yielded cDNA as the sequencing template. Generated by immunoSEQ multiplex PCR, the TCRdb table keeps only in-frame clones and is missing some. The data contain about 120,000 clones, about 61% of them singletons. Notes on this clone: Its specificity is unknown.

V was cut by 8 bases and J by 8 bases, with 19 bases left in between. The germline gives CDR1 SQVTM, CDR2 ANQGSEA. The CDR3 totals 13 residues. The specimen comprised CD8+ T cells sorted from blood, sampled at week 4, from a patient treated with tofacitinib. V and J are TRBV29-1 and TRBJ2-1; D perhaps matches TRBD2 (6 bases). This receptor was obtained from a human donor with alopecia areata. DNA for the CDR3: TGCAGCATCCCGGGACGGAGGGGTGATGAGCAGTTCTTC. This encodes CSIPGRRGDEQFF.